The T cell receptor (beta chain) described here comes from a study of shared clonotypes between healthy human individuals. An even split of each subset's genomic DNA across several immunoSEQ plates was performed. Clones were read by immunoSEQ multiplex PCR, and TCRdb kept only the in-frame ones, dropping some. The sample contains 1.5 million to 2.5 million clones, about 95% of which appear only once. From germline, CDR1 is GTSNPN and CDR2 SVGIG (reference sequence). Deletions cut 0 bases from V and 4 bases from J, with 7 bases between. CDR3 size: 13 residues. In the naive CD8 group, cells lacked CD45RO and were positively selected for CCR7, so terminally differentiated effector memory CD45RA+ cells were left out. This clone was observed a handful of times. Other DNA variants within this sample encode the same CDR3.

Sequenced: naive CD8+ T cells sorted from blood. The clonotype originates from a man younger than 35 in good health. This rearrangement joins TRBV30 to TRBJ2-1; no clear D. CDR3 nucleotide sequence: TGTGCCTGGAGTGTACCCAGTTACAATGAGCAGTTCTTC. The encoded protein is CAWSVPSYNEQFF.